The 20 T cell receptor beta chains below were found in one sample sequenced in a study of blood T cell repertoires in COVID-19. TCRdb's copy holds only in-frame clones and misses some; the assay was immunoSEQ multiplex PCR. The data show about 250,000 clones, about 86% seen once. The sequencing sample was made of peripheral blood. The source of these receptors is a man older than 75 with acute or convalescent COVID-19.

This chain links TRBV14 with TRBJ1-2, with TRBD1 as a possible D gene (6 bases). CDR1 SGHDN and CDR2 FVKESK come from the germline V gene. Trimming pared 3 bases from V and 4 bases from J, leaving 15 bases between. This CDR3 has 15 amino acids. The CDR3 sequence is CASSQGAAAVYGYTF. The CDR3 nucleotides are TGTGCCAGCAGCCAGGGGGCCGCAGCTGTCTATGGCTACACCTTC.

The V call is TRBV7-2, the J call TRBJ2-6, with no clear D. The CDR3 is 15 amino acids. The germline V gene encodes CDR1 SGHTA and CDR2 FQGNSA. Trimming stripped 4 bases from V and 0 bases from J, with 7 bases between. CDR3 DNA sequence: TGTGCCAGCAGCTACTCAGGCTCTGGGGCCAACGTCCTGACTTTC. Protein sequence: CASSYSGSGANVLTF.

At least ten counts were recorded for this clone. The rearrangement uses TRBV7-9 and TRBJ2-7, with TRBD2 identical over 10 bases. This CDR3 comprises 17 residues. Germline trimming cut 4 bases from V and 0 bases from J; bases unmatched to any gene: 9. The germline V gene encodes CDR1 SEHNR and CDR2 FQNEAQ (reference sequence). CDR3 in amino acids: CASSSPPSGGPSYEQYF. In DNA form, the CDR3 reads TGTGCCAGCAGCTCCCCCCCTAGCGGGGGCCCCTCCTACGAGCAGTACTTC. The entire variable domain, with the rest obtained from reference TRBV7-9 and TRBJ2-7, is as follows: DTGVSQNPRHKITKRGQNVTFRCDPISEHNRLYWYRQTLGQGPEFLTYFQNEAQLEKSRLLSDRFSAERPKGSFSTLEIQRTEQGDSAMYLCASSSPPSGGPSYEQYFGPGTRLTVT.

The chain combines TRBV5-4 with TRBJ1-2; D not certain. CDR3 length: 13 residues. In germline, CDR1 is SGHNT, CDR2 YYREEE (reference sequence). V lost 4 bases and J lost 8, with 15 bases in between. The CDR3 nucleotides read TGTGCCAGCAGCCCGGAATCCACCGGGGGCTACACCTTC. As protein: CASSPESTGGYTF. Together with reference TRBV5-4 and TRBJ1-2, the CDR3 gives the full variable domain: ETGVTQSPTHLIKTRGQQVTLRCSSQSGHNTVSWYQQALGQGPQFIFQYYREEENGRGNFPPRFSGLQFPNYSSELNVNALELDDSALYLCASSPESTGGYTFGSGTRLTVV.

This chain connects TRBV11-3 to TRBJ2-2, with 12 bases that match TRBD1. Per germline, CDR1 SGHNT and CDR2 YENEEA. Trimming removed 5 bases from V and 7 bases from J; junction bases left unmatched: 8. The CDR3 runs 16 residues. CDR3 loop: CASSTGTGGAGGELFF. Written as DNA, the CDR3 is TGTGCCAGCAGCACCGGGACAGGGGGCGCAGGCGGGGAGCTGTTTTTT.

This clone was counted between two and nine times. V is TRBV11-2 and J is TRBJ2-7; a possible D gene is TRBD2 (5 bases). The CDR3 is made up of 19 amino acids. The V gene lost 5 bases and the J gene lost 0 bases, with 26 bases spanning the gap. Looked up from germline, CDR1 is SGHAT and CDR2 is FQNNGV. The CDR3 protein is CASSARPGSSFNDSYEQYF. The CDR3 nucleotides are TGTGCCAGCAGCGCACGTCCGGGGAGCAGTTTTAATGACTCCTACGAGCAGTACTTC.

V gene TRBV7-9 combines with J gene TRBJ2-1; 8 bases map to TRBD2. Trimming took 6 bases from V and 7 from J; bases not matched to a gene: 11. CDR1 and CDR2 (germline): SEHNR, FQNEAQ (reference sequence). The CDR3 length is 15 residues. The CDR3 loop reads CASRRTAGGANEQFF. CDR3 nucleotide sequence: TGTGCCAGCAGACGGACGGCCGGGGGGGCAAATGAGCAGTTCTTC. The complete variable domain, with remaining parts taken from reference TRBV7-9 and TRBJ2-1, reads DTGVSQNPRHKITKRGQNVTFRCDPISEHNRLYWYRQTLGQGPEFLTYFQNEAQLEKSRLLSDRFSAERPKGSFSTLEIQRTEQGDSAMYLCASRRTAGGANEQFFGPGTRLTVL.

This chain links TRBV7-9 with TRBJ1-2; 8 nucleotides align to TRBD1. With 4 bases clipped from V and 7 bases from J, the junction kept 5 bases outside the gene matches. This CDR3 comprises 13 residues. Germline CDR1 SEHNR, CDR2 FQNEAQ (reference sequence). The DNA for the CDR3 is TGTGCCAGCAGCTCTTCGGGGACAGGTGGCTACACCTTC. Protein sequence: CASSSSGTGGYTF.

The genes are TRBV18 and TRBJ1-1; TRBD1 matches at 11 bases. V dropped 6 bases and J dropped 1; count of bases not matched to a gene: 4. This CDR3 contains 15 residues. The germline gives CDR1 KGHSH, CDR2 LQKENI. The CDR3 DNA follows: TGTGCCAGCTCGGACGGACAGGGGGCGAACACTGAAGCTTTCTTT. Amino acids: CASSDGQGANTEAFF.

This chain connects TRBV19 to TRBJ2-3, with TRBD2 identical over 11 bases. CDR1 is LNHDA and CDR2 is SQIVND in the germline V gene (reference sequence). The junction had 9 bases not matched to a gene; V was cut back by 3 bases and J by 4 bases. The CDR3 has 17 amino acids. CDR3 protein: CASSIFGTSGSADTQYF. In nucleotides, the CDR3 is TGTGCCAGTAGTATTTTTGGCACTAGCGGGAGCGCAGATACGCAGTATTTT.

The rearrangement joins TRBV4-3 to TRBJ2-7; D call uncertain. This CDR3 spans 14 amino acids. Germline-derived CDR1 and CDR2 are LGHNA and YSLEER. V was clipped by 1 base and J by 3 bases, with 10 bases between them. The CDR3 nucleotides are TGCGCCAGCAGCCAAGGTGCAGCGAGCTACGAGCAGTACTTC. Translating gives CASSQGAASYEQYF.

V is TRBV5-1 and J is TRBJ2-5; D ambiguous. The ends were cut back, 0 bases at V and 1 base at J, with 10 bases in the middle. Germline CDR1 is SGHRS and CDR2 is YFSETQ. This CDR3 spans 15 amino acids. CDR3 bases: TGCGCCAGCAGCTTGGGAGCCCCCCCCCAAGAGACCCAGTACTTC. Encoded protein: CASSLGAPPQETQYF. The entire variable domain, with the rest obtained from reference TRBV5-1 and TRBJ2-5, is as follows: KAGVTQTPRYLIKTRGQQVTLSCSPISGHRSVSWYQQTPGQGLQFLFEYFSETQRNKGNFPGRFSGRQFSNSRSEMNVSTLELGDSALYLCASSLGAPPQETQYFGPGTRLLVL.

This chain links TRBV5-4 with TRBJ2-3; the match to TRBD2 covers 7 bases. Germline V gene sequence: CDR1 SGHNT, CDR2 YYREEE (reference sequence). Trimming cost V 4 bases and J 3 bases; bases outside gene matches: 11. This CDR3 contains 16 residues. CDR3 amino acids: CASSPFRRERTDTQYF. The CDR3 DNA reads as TGTGCCAGCAGCCCGTTTCGGCGGGAGAGGACAGATACGCAGTATTTT.

This chain links TRBV6-2 or TRBV6-3 with TRBJ2-7; TRBD2 aligns across 11 bases. In germline, CDR1 is MNHEY, CDR2 SVGEGT. V shed 6 bases and J 0 bases; nucleotides not matched to a gene: 4. The CDR3 has 15 amino acids. The CDR3 DNA reads as TGTGCCAGCAGCCGAACTAGCGGGAGCTCCTACGAGCAGTACTTC. It translates to CASSRTSGSSYEQYF.

The CDR3 loop reads CASYSGGGRGEQFF. DNA of the CDR3: TGTGCCAGTTACTCGGGAGGGGGAAGAGGTGAGCAGTTCTTC. V gene TRBV6-5 combines with J gene TRBJ2-1, with 8 bases that match TRBD2. The CDR3 length is 14 residues. Germline V gives CDR1 MNHEY, CDR2 SVGAGI. V lost 9 bases, J lost 9 bases, and 13 bases stayed unmatched.

This clone was recorded once. The rearrangement uses TRBV6-5 and TRBJ2-3; 12 nucleotides agree with TRBD2. This CDR3 has 16 amino acids. The ends lost 4 bases at V and 5 bases at J; junction bases unmatched: 7. Per the germline V gene, CDR1 is MNHEY and CDR2 is SVGAGI. The CDR3 reads CASSLASGRALDTQYF. DNA for the CDR3: TGTGCCAGCAGTTTAGCTAGCGGGAGGGCCTTAGATACGCAGTATTTT.

This sequence joins TRBV5-1 and TRBJ2-7, with 9 bases that match TRBD1. The CDR3 sequence is 17 residues long. Trimming cost V 2 bases and J 3 bases; bases outside gene matches: 12. Germline CDR1 is SGHRS and CDR2 is YFSETQ. The DNA of the CDR3 is TGCGCCAGCAGCTTCGGTACAGGGGGCGGGGTGTACTACGAGCAGTACTTC. This sequence encodes CASSFGTGGGVYYEQYF.

The rearrangement uses TRBV14 and TRBJ2-1, with 16 bases aligning to TRBD2. J gave up 8 bases and V 6 bases, and 4 bases lay outside the gene matches. This CDR3 is 15 amino acids long. From germline, CDR1 is SGHDN and CDR2 FVKESK. CDR3 loop: CASRGLAGGFHEQFF. Here the CDR3 DNA reads TGTGCCAGCAGGGGACTAGCGGGAGGGTTCCATGAGCAGTTCTTC. The whole variable domain, filled in from reference TRBV14 and TRBJ2-1, reads EAGVTQFPSHSVIEKGQTVTLRCDPISGHDNLYWYRRVMGKEIKFLLHFVKESKQDESGMPNNRFLAERTGGTYSTLKVQPAELEDSGVYFCASRGLAGGFHEQFFGPGTRLTVL.

V gene TRBV2 combines with J gene TRBJ2-7, with 7 bases identical to TRBD1. This CDR3 contains 14 residues. V was pared by 5 bases and J by 2 bases, with 6 bases of the junction left unmatched. The germline V gene encodes CDR1 SNHLY and CDR2 FYNNEI. The CDR3 DNA is TGTGCCAGCAGTTTCAACAGGGGCCCCTACGAGCAGTACTTC. This codes for CASSFNRGPYEQYF.

This sequence joins TRBV6-2 or TRBV6-3 and TRBJ1-1, with a weak D call TRBD1 (5 bases). The CDR3 is 16 residues long. V was shortened by 6 bases and J by 4 bases, with 21 bases between the two germline ends. In germline, CDR1 is MNHEY, CDR2 SVGEGT. The CDR3 sequence: CASSPRRGWWSTEAFF. The CDR3 nucleotides are TGTGCCAGCAGCCCGAGGAGGGGCTGGTGGAGCACTGAAGCTTTCTTT.